This is a list of T cell receptor beta chains from one sample in a study of early T cells in non-severe SARS-CoV-2 infection. MiXCR was run by TCRdb on the 5' RACE reads, yielding one entry per CDR3 protein. This sample has over 25,000 distinct CDR3 sequences; roughly 9.7% occur once, and the top ten carry roughly an eighth. The source material was whole blood. Every receptor here comes from an adult who was a healthcare worker with PCR-confirmed SARS-CoV-2 infection or an uninfected control (not recorded which). Both conserved end residues are part of each CDR3. The D gene is left open where the match is weak. Some rows mark clone size as missing; the rest say once, few, many or name a class of expanded clone.

. TRBJ1-1 TRBV18 . TGTGCCAGCACGACAGCGCTGAACACTGAAGCTTTCTTT CASTTALNTEAFF
many TRBJ2-7 TRBV3-1 TRBD2 TGTGCCAGCAGCTTACGACTAGCGGGGGGCCTCTACGAGCAGTACTTC CASSLRLAGGLYEQYF
. TRBJ2-1 TRBV2 . TGTGCCAGCAGTGAAGCTGGTCGGGTAAATGAGCAGTTCTTC CASSEAGRVNEQFF
many TRBJ2-1 TRBV7-2 TRBD2 TGTGCCAGCAGCTTAGATCCGGGACTAGCGGGGTTAGGTGAGCAGTTCTTC CASSLDPGLAGLGEQFF
. TRBJ2-7 TRBV30 TRBD2 TGTGCCTTCACTCCGTTTCTAGCGGGGGGTAAAAGGTACGAGCAGTACTTC CAFTPFLAGGKRYEQYF
many TRBJ2-7 TRBV29-1 . TGCAGCGTAGAAAGCTCCTACGAGCAGTACTTC CSVESSYEQYF
. TRBJ1-6 TRBV11-2 . TGTGCCAGCAGCTTACTACCCCTCCACTTT CASSLLPLHF
many TRBJ2-3 TRBV29-1 TRBD2 TGCAGCGTAGAAGCGGGAGGCACAGATACGCAGTATTTT CSVEAGGTDTQYF
many TRBJ1-1 TRBV27 . TGTGCCAGCAGTTTAACAGGGAGGACTGAAGCTTTCTTT CASSLTGRTEAFF
few TRBJ2-2 TRBV5-1 . TGCGCCAGCAGCTTGGGAACTATAGCGGCGAACACCGGGGAGCTGTTTTTT CASSLGTIAANTGELFF
. TRBJ2-7 TRBV4-2 . TGTGCCAGCAGCCAAGGGCCCGGGACACTATACGAGCAGTACTTC CASSQGPGTLYEQYF
. TRBJ2-2 TRBV12-3/TRBV12-4 . TGTGCCAGCAGTTTAGGCAACACCGGGGAGCTGTTTTTT CASSLGNTGELFF
many TRBJ1-1 TRBV7-7 . TGTGCTAGCAGCTTGACCTTAAACACTGAAGCTTTCTTT CASSLTLNTEAFF